Listed here are 26 T cell receptor beta chains from one sample, sequenced in a study of identical twins. TCRdb re-called the 5' RACE reads through MiXCR, storing one row per CDR3 protein. Of some 590,000 distinct CDR3 sequences listed, more than 9% are singletons. The sample also formed part of further work on yellow fever vaccine responses in identical twins.

The sequenced sample was PBMCs. All receptors come from a young woman in good health.

In its sample, this clonotype was seen a few times. CDR3 bases: TGTGCCAGCAGCGACCCGTACTCCGGCGAGCAGTACTTC. The encoded protein is CASSDPYSGEQYF. The V and J genes are TRBV6-1 and TRBJ2-7, with D uncertain. V shed 6 bases and J shed 6 bases, with 15 bases lying between them. The CDR3 has 13 amino acids. From germline, CDR1 is MNHNS and CDR2 SASEGT.

This clonotype was seen repeatedly, ten times or more. This rearrangement joins TRBV7-9 to TRBJ2-1; D is ambiguous. CDR3 length equals 14 residues. Trimming stripped 0 bases from V and 3 bases from J, with 6 bases between. The germline V gene encodes CDR1 SEHNR and CDR2 FQNEAQ (reference sequence). DNA for the CDR3: TGTGCCAGCAGCTTAGCGTCGCTCTACAATGAGCAGTTCTTC. Translation gives CASSLASLYNEQFF.

This clonotype was detected only a few times. This chain connects TRBV28 to TRBJ2-3; D tentatively fits TRBD1 or TRBD2 (6 bases each). CDR1 and CDR2 (germline): MDHEN, SYDVKM. This CDR3 is built from 15 residues. The ends were cut back, 8 bases at V and 3 bases at J, with 18 bases in the middle. The chain's CDR3 is CASSSGAGLTDTQYF. CDR3 in DNA: TGTGCCAGCTCTTCGGGGGCAGGATTAACAGATACGCAGTATTTT.

Only a few counts were recorded for this clonotype. The genes are TRBV4-3 and TRBJ2-6; D gene ambiguous. The CDR3 sequence is 16 residues long. Germline CDR1 and CDR2: LGHNA and YSLEER. V shed 4 bases and J shed 2 bases, with 12 bases lying between them. The CDR3 coding sequence is TGCGCCAGCAGCCCAGGTTTAGGAACTGGGGCCAACGTCCTGACTTTC. Protein sequence: CASSPGLGTGANVLTF.

The chain is built from TRBV5-5 and TRBJ2-4; unclear D gene. Germline CDR1 is SGHKS and CDR2 is YYEKEE (reference sequence). Trimming took off 1 base at V and 9 bases at J, with 8 bases between the two ends. CDR3 length: 12 amino acids. The CDR3 loop reads CASSLSLAIQYF. DNA of the CDR3: TGTGCCAGCAGCTTGTCGTTGGCCATTCAGTACTTC.

V and J are TRBV7-2 and TRBJ1-1; 7 bases fit TRBD1. Germline V gene lookup returns CDR1 SGHTA and CDR2 FQGNSA. The CDR3 extends over 14 amino acids. The trim removed 4 bases at V and 4 bases at J, leaving 6 bases unmatched. This CDR3 reads CASSSTGAITEAFF. CDR3 nucleotides: TGTGCCAGCAGCTCAACAGGGGCCATCACTGAAGCTTTCTTT. Full variable domain (rest looked up from reference TRBV7-2 and TRBJ1-1): GAGVSQSPSNKVTEKGKDVELRCDPISGHTALYWYRQSLGQGLEFLIYFQGNSAPDKSGLPSDRFSAERTGGSVSTLTIQRTQQEDSAVYLCASSSTGAITEAFFGQGTRLTVV.

The V gene is TRBV15, the J gene TRBJ2-6, with D possibly being TRBD1 (6 bases). The length of the CDR3 is 17 residues. Trimming left V 3 bases short and J 0 bases short, with 12 bases between. The germline gives CDR1 LNHNV, CDR2 YYDKDF (reference sequence). The CDR3, as DNA: TGTGCCACCAGCAGGGACAGTTCCTTCTCTGGGGCCAACGTCCTGACTTTC. The encoded protein is CATSRDSSFSGANVLTF. The full variable domain, completed using reference TRBV15 and TRBJ2-6, is DAMVIQNPRYQVTQFGKPVTLSCSQTLNHNVMYWYQQKSSQAPKLLFHYYDKDFNNEADTPDNFQSRRPNTSFCFLDIRSPGLGDTAMYLCATSRDSSFSGANVLTFGAGSRLTVL.

This clonotype was observed at least ten times. V usage is TRBV18 and J usage is TRBJ2-5, with unresolved D. CDR1 and CDR2 from the germline V gene are KGHSH and LQKENI. Trimming removed 1 base at V and 2 bases at J, with 11 bases between. This CDR3 is built from 15 residues. In nucleotides, the CDR3 is TGTGCCAGCTCACCACTTGGAACTTCACAAGAGACCCAGTACTTC. This gives the protein CASSPLGTSQETQYF. The complete variable domain, with remaining parts taken from reference TRBV18 and TRBJ2-5, reads NAGVMQNPRHLVRRRGQEARLRCSPMKGHSHVYWYRQLPEEGLKFMVYLQKENIIDESGMPKERFSAEFPKEGPSILRIQQVVRGDSAAYFCASSPLGTSQETQYFGPGTRLLVL.

The chain uses TRBV15 and TRBJ2-5; tentatively, D is TRBD2 (6 bases). From germline, CDR1 is LNHNV and CDR2 YYDKDF (reference sequence). The CDR3 contains 12 residues. V lost 9 bases and J lost 0, with 8 bases in between. As DNA, the CDR3 is TGTGCCACAGGGACTTACCAAGAGACCCAGTACTTC. This sequence encodes CATGTYQETQYF.

This chain links TRBV12-3 or TRBV12-4 with TRBJ2-5; D unresolved. The CDR3 spans 11 residues. V dropped 8 bases and J dropped 4 bases, with 8 bases sitting between them. As DNA, the CDR3 is TGTGCCAGCTTATATGGAGAGACCCAGTACTTC. Translating it yields CASLYGETQYF.

This clonotype came up a few times. The chain recombines TRBV23-1 with TRBJ2-5; D call uncertain. TRBV23-1 is identified as an open reading frame with a role that is uncertain. Trimming removed 0 bases from V and 7 bases from J, with 12 bases in between. This CDR3 comprises 14 residues. The CDR3 DNA sequence: TGCGCCAGCAGTCAATCCTCCCTCACGGGGACCCAGTACTTC. Its translation is CASSQSSLTGTQYF.

Comment on this clonotype: A read error is likely, as this CDR3 ends without the conserved phenylalanine or tryptophan. The gene calls are TRBV7-2 and TRBJ2-7; possible D gene TRBD2, 7 bases. This CDR3 region has 14 residues. Germline CDR1 SGHTA, CDR2 FQGNSA. The V end lost 5 bases, the J end lost 0 bases, and 11 bases lay between the germline ends. The CDR3 is CASSPGGASYEQYS. CDR3 DNA sequence: TGTGCCAGCAGCCCTGGGGGGGCCTCCTACGAGCAGTACTCC.

This clonotype was counted a few times. The genes are TRBV29-1 and TRBJ2-1, with 15 bases matching TRBD2. CDR1 and CDR2 (germline): SQVTM, ANQGSEA. The CDR3 totals 16 residues. Trimming removed 7 bases from V and 10 bases from J; junction bases left unmatched: 14. The CDR3 DNA reads as TGCAGCGCTCCGGGACTAGCGGGGGGCCGGGGGTTCGAGCAGTTCTTC. This sequence encodes CSAPGLAGGRGFEQFF.

The chain recombines TRBV18 with TRBJ2-7; TRBD2 might be the D (6 bases). The CDR3 loop spans 16 amino acids. V gave up 4 bases and J gave up 1 base, with 17 bases separating them. Germline V gene lookup returns CDR1 KGHSH and CDR2 LQKENI. CDR3 sequence reads: CASSLATGTGSYEQYF. The CDR3 DNA follows: TGTGCCAGCTCACTCGCAACCGGGACTGGGTCCTACGAGCAGTACTTC.

This clonotype was found many times. The gene calls are TRBV20-1 and TRBJ2-5, with 8 nucleotides matching TRBD2. The CDR3 loop spans 14 amino acids. With V trimmed by 2 bases and J by 5 bases, 7 bases remained unmatched. The germline V gene has CDR1 DFQATT and CDR2 SNEGSKA (reference sequence). CDR3 amino acids: CSARIAGPPETQYF. Written as DNA, the CDR3 is TGCAGTGCTAGAATAGCGGGGCCCCCGGAGACCCAGTACTTC.

In this sample, this clonotype turned up many times. This chain uses TRBV29-1 with TRBJ1-2; D possibly corresponds to TRBD1 (5 bases). V lost 0 bases and J 5 bases, leaving 13 bases between the germline ends. The CDR3 has 14 residues. Looked up from germline, CDR1 is SQVTM and CDR2 is ANQGSEA. CDR3 sequence: CSVEDRAGLYGYTF. The CDR3 DNA sequence: TGCAGCGTTGAAGATCGTGCGGGGCTTTATGGCTACACCTTC.

This clonotype was counted a few times. The gene calls are TRBV12-3 or TRBV12-4 and TRBJ2-3; 7 bases agree with TRBD1. The V gene end was trimmed by 6 bases and the J gene end by 0 bases; junction bases not matched to a gene: 6. The CDR3 sequence is 15 residues long. The CDR3 loop is CASRGQRISTDTQYF. As DNA, the CDR3 is TGTGCCAGCAGGGGACAGAGAATTAGCACAGATACGCAGTATTTT.

This clonotype was recorded at least ten times. The chain recombines TRBV24-1 with TRBJ2-5; weak D call: TRBD2 (5 bases). This CDR3 region has 14 residues. Germline V gene lookup returns CDR1 KGHDR and CDR2 SFDVKD. V was clipped by 5 bases and J by 5 bases, with 14 bases between them. The CDR3 region is CATSGSEGVETQYF. The CDR3 DNA follows: TGTGCCACCAGTGGTAGCGAGGGAGTGGAGACCCAGTACTTC.

This clonotype was recorded at least ten times. The V call is TRBV18, the J call TRBJ2-5; TRBD2 matches 8 bases. After removal of 4 bases from V and 4 bases from J, the junction contained 14 bases not matched to a gene. CDR3 length: 17 residues. CDR1 and CDR2 (germline): KGHSH, LQKENI. DNA of the CDR3: TGTGCCAGCTCACTCGATCAGCGGGGGACGTGGGGAGAGACCCAGTACTTC. This encodes CASSLDQRGTWGETQYF. Supplemented by reference TRBV18 and TRBJ2-5, the full variable domain reads NAGVMQNPRHLVRRRGQEARLRCSPMKGHSHVYWYRQLPEEGLKFMVYLQKENIIDESGMPKERFSAEFPKEGPSILRIQQVVRGDSAAYFCASSLDQRGTWGETQYFGPGTRLLVL.

This clonotype was counted ten times or more. The chain has TRBV29-1 and TRBJ2-3; D possibly corresponds to TRBD2 (5 bases). Trimming left V 3 bases short and J 4 bases short, with 14 bases between. Germline CDR1 and CDR2: SQVTM and ANQGSEA. The CDR3 extends over 14 amino acids. The chain's CDR3 is CSVDEGALSDTQYF. In nucleotides, the CDR3 is TGCAGCGTTGACGAGGGAGCTCTTTCAGATACGCAGTATTTT.

This clonotype was detected only a few times. The chain links TRBV5-1 to TRBJ2-1; unclear D gene. Trimming stripped 2 bases from V and 0 bases from J, with 12 bases between. CDR3 size: 16 residues. Germline V gene data show CDR1 as SGHRS and CDR2 as YFSETQ. The CDR3 DNA sequence: TGCGCCAGCAGCTTAACTTTGCCATCCTCCTACAATGAGCAGTTCTTC. Translation gives CASSLTLPSSYNEQFF.

At least ten counts were recorded for this clonotype. The chain recombines TRBV18 with TRBJ2-5; no clear D gene. V lost 4 bases to trimming and J lost 5 bases, with 17 bases between them. Germline CDR1 reads KGHSH; CDR2 reads LQKENI. The CDR3 has 15 amino acids. DNA of the CDR3: TGTGCCAGCTCACGATCGGACGTGAGTTGGGAGACCCAGTACTTC. It specifies CASSRSDVSWETQYF.

This clonotype appeared many times. The chain is built from TRBV6-1 and TRBJ1-6; D unresolved. CDR1 and CDR2 from the germline V gene are MNHNS and SASEGT. V was clipped by 6 bases and J by 0 bases, with 9 bases between them. The CDR3 sequence is 15 residues long. The CDR3 spells CASRSYSSYNSPLHF. In nucleotides, the CDR3 is TGTGCCAGCAGGAGCTATAGCTCCTATAATTCACCCCTCCACTTT.

The V and J genes are TRBV7-9 and TRBJ1-4; 9 bases map to TRBD1. This CDR3 has 15 residues. After removal of 7 bases from V and 5 bases from J, the junction contained 8 bases not matched to a gene. The germline V gene has CDR1 SEHNR and CDR2 FQNEAQ (reference sequence). For the CDR3, the DNA is TGTGCCAGCACACCTGGGGACAGGGAAAATGAAAAACTGTTTTTT. It is translated as CASTPGDRENEKLFF. The full variable domain, its missing parts supplied by reference TRBV7-9 and TRBJ1-4, is DTGVSQNPRHKITKRGQNVTFRCDPISEHNRLYWYRQTLGQGPEFLTYFQNEAQLEKSRLLSDRFSAERPKGSFSTLEIQRTEQGDSAMYLCASTPGDRENEKLFFGSGTQLSVL.

The chain recombines TRBV12-3 or TRBV12-4 with TRBJ2-1; tentative D call: TRBD1 (5 bases). Trimming removed 2 bases at V and 5 bases at J, with 13 bases between. CDR3 size: 15 residues. CDR3 amino acids: CASSLLAGIHNEQFF. CDR3 bases: TGTGCCAGCAGTTTACTGGCAGGGATCCACAATGAGCAGTTCTTC.

This chain connects TRBV3-1 to TRBJ2-7; D is unresolved. This CDR3 is 13 amino acids long. Per the germline V gene, CDR1 is LGHDT and CDR2 is YNNKEL (reference sequence). Trimming pared 7 bases from V and 0 bases from J, leaving 10 bases between. DNA of the CDR3: TGTGCCAGCATTGGTCCGGGCTCCTACGAGCAGTACTTC. This codes for CASIGPGSYEQYF.